These 7 T cell receptor beta chains came from one sample sequenced in a study of T-cell reconstitution after alpha-beta-depleted transplantation in children. Construction of the TCRbeta library involved unique molecular identifiers. TCRdb re-called the PCR reads with MiXCR, one entry per CDR3 protein. The sample lists around 440,000 distinct CDR3 sequences, more than 9% occurring once. Material: PBMCs, obtained before TCRalphabeta/CD19-depleted stem cell transplant. The receptor set was obtained from a child aged 2-15 years with inherited bone marrow failure, due to receive a stem cell transplant.

This clonotype was recorded many times. The V call is TRBV5-1, the J call TRBJ2-2; the match to TRBD2 covers 7 bases. V dropped 1 base and J dropped 2; count of bases not matched to a gene: 5. CDR1 and CDR2 (germline): SGHRS, YFSETQ. The CDR3 has 16 residues. This CDR3 is CASSLMASGNTGELFF. In DNA, the CDR3 is TGCGCCAGCAGCTTGATGGCTAGCGGTAACACCGGGGAGCTGTTTTTT. Complete variable domain (other parts from reference TRBV5-1 and TRBJ2-2): KAGVTQTPRYLIKTRGQQVTLSCSPISGHRSVSWYQQTPGQGLQFLFEYFSETQRNKGNFPGRFSGRQFSNSRSEMNVSTLELGDSALYLCASSLMASGNTGELFFGEGSRLTVL.

This clonotype was picked up a small number of times. The rearrangement links TRBV4-1 to TRBJ2-1, with D tentatively TRBD2 (6 bases). The CDR3 is made up of 16 amino acids. Trimming shortened V by 4 bases and J by 0 bases, and 13 bases separated the two germline ends. Germline CDR1 MGHRA, CDR2 YSYEKL. The CDR3 DNA reads as TGCGCCAGCAGCCTTTCCCGGGGGAGCTCCTACAATGAGCAGTTCTTC. As protein: CASSLSRGSSYNEQFF.

The sample holds many counts of this clonotype. This chain uses TRBV7-9 with TRBJ2-5, with D uncertain. The CDR3 covers 13 residues. Germline CDR1 and CDR2: SEHNR and FQNEAQ (reference sequence). V dropped 3 bases and J dropped 1 base, with 6 bases sitting between them. The DNA for the CDR3 is TGTGCCAGCAGCTTGTGGACCCAAGAGACCCAGTACTTC. Translating it yields CASSLWTQETQYF.

This clonotype has ten or more counts. The V call is TRBV9, the J call TRBJ2-1; 8 bases align to TRBD2. The junction had 15 bases not matched to a gene; V was cut back by 6 bases and J by 4 bases. The CDR3 has 17 residues. CDR1 SGDLS and CDR2 YYNGEE come from the germline V gene. In nucleotides, the CDR3 is TGTGCCAGCAATGTTCTTAAAAGCGGGAGTATTTACAATGAGCAGTTCTTC. This encodes CASNVLKSGSIYNEQFF.

This clonotype was observed many times. The V gene is TRBV29-1, the J gene TRBJ2-7; the D is unclear. V lost 7 bases, J lost 2 bases, and 12 bases lay in between. The CDR3 is made up of 12 amino acids. Germline loops: CDR1 SQVTM, CDR2 ANQGSEA. CDR3 in DNA: TGCAGCGGCCTGAACATGGCCTACGAGCAGTACTTC. Protein: CSGLNMAYEQYF.

The chain has TRBV20-1 and TRBJ2-7; TRBD2 agrees at 10 bases. Germline trimming cut 0 bases from V and 1 base from J; bases unmatched to any gene: 3. Germline V lookup: CDR1 DFQATT, CDR2 SNEGSKA (reference sequence). The CDR3 covers 15 residues. CDR3 in DNA: TGCAGTGCTAGAGAGGGGACTAGCGTATCCTACGAGCAGTACTTC. Protein product: CSAREGTSVSYEQYF.

To note about this clonotype: A much larger clone differs from this one at a single base, so this may be a read error. J is TRBJ2-1 and V is TRBV27; TRBD2 matches 14 bases. The CDR3 runs to 17 residues. The germline V gene encodes CDR1 MNHEY and CDR2 SMNVEV (reference sequence). The CDR3 nucleotides read TGTGCCATCGGGGGACTAGCGGGAGAACGGGGATATAATGACCAGTTCTTC. This translates into CAIGGLAGERGYNDQFF.